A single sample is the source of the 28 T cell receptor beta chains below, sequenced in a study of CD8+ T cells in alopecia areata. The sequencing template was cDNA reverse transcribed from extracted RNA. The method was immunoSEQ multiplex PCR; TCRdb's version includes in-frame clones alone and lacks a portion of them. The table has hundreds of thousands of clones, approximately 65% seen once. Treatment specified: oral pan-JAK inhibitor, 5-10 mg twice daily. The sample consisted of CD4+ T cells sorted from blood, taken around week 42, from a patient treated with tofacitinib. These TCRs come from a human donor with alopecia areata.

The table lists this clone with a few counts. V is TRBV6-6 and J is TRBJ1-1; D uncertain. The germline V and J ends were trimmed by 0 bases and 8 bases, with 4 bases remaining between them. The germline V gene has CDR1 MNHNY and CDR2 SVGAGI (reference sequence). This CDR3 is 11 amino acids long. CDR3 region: CASSYSGEAFF. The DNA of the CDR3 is TGTGCCAGCAGTTACTCAGGGGAAGCTTTCTTT.

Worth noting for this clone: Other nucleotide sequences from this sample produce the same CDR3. The CDR3 region has the DNA TGCGCCAGCAGCCAAGATCGGGAATATGGCTACACCTTC. Translated: CASSQDREYGYTF. This chain uses TRBV4-3 with TRBJ1-2, with D uncertain. Trimming cost V 0 bases and J 5 bases, with 7 bases left between them. CDR1 and CDR2 (germline): LGHNA, YSLEER. The CDR3 covers 13 residues.

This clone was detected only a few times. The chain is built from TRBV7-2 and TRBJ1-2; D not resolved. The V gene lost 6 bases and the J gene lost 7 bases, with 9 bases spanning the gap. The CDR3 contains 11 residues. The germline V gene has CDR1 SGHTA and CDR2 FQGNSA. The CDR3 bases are TGTGCCAGCAGTCAACAGAGTGGCTACACCTTC. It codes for CASSQQSGYTF.

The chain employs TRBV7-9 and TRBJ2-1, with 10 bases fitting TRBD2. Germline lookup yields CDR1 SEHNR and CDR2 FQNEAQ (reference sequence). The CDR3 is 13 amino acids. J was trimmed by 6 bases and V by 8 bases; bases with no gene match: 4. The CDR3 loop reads CASGTSVSNEQFF. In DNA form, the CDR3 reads TGTGCCAGCGGGACTAGCGTGTCCAATGAGCAGTTCTTC.

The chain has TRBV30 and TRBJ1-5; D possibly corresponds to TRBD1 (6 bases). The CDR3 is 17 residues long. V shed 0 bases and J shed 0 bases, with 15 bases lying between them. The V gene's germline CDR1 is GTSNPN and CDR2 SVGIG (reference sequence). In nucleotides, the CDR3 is TGTGCCTGGAGTGTTGCCGGGACACTAAATAGCAATCAGCCCCAGCATTTT. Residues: CAWSVAGTLNSNQPQHF.

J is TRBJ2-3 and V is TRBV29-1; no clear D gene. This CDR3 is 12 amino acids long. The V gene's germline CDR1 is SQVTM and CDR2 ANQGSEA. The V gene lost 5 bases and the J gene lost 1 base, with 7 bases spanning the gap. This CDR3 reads CSVSQGTDTQYF. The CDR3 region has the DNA TGCAGCGTTAGTCAGGGCACAGATACGCAGTATTTT.

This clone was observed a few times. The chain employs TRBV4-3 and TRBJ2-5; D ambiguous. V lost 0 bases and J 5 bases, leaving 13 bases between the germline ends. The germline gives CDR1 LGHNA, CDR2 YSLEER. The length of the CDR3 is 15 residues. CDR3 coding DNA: TGCGCCAGCAGCCAAGATCTTGGGCTCCGGGAGACCCAGTACTTC. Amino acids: CASSQDLGLRETQYF.

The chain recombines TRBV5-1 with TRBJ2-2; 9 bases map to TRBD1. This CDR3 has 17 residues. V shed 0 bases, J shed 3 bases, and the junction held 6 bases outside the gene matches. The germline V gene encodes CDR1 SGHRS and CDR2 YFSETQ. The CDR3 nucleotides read TGCGCCAGCAGCTTGGAGCCGGGACAGGGACACACCGGGGAGCTGTTTTTT. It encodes CASSLEPGQGHTGELFF.

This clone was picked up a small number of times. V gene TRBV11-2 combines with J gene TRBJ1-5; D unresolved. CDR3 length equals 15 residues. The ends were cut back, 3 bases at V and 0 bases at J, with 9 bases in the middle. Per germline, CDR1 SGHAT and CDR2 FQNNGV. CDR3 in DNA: TGTGCCAGCAGCTTGAACGGGTATAGCAATCAGCCCCAGCATTTT. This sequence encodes CASSLNGYSNQPQHF.

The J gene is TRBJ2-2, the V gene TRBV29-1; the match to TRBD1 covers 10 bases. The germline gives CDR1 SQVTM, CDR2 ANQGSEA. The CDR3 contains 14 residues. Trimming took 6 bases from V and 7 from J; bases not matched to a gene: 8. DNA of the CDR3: TGCAGCGTAACCAAGGGACAGGGGAACGGGGAGCTGTTTTTT. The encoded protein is CSVTKGQGNGELFF.

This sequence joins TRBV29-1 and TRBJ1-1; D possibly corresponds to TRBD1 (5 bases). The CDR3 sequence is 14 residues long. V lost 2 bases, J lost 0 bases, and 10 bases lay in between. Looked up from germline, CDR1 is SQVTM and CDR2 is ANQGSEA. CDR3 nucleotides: TGCAGCGTTGAAAGGGGTCGGTTGAACACTGAAGCTTTCTTT. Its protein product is CSVERGRLNTEAFF.

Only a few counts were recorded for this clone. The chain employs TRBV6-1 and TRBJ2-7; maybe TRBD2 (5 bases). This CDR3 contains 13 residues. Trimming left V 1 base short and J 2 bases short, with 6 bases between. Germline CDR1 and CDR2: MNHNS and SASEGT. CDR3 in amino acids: CASSEGGAYEQYF. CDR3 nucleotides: TGTGCCAGCAGTGAAGGGGGAGCCTACGAGCAGTACTTC.

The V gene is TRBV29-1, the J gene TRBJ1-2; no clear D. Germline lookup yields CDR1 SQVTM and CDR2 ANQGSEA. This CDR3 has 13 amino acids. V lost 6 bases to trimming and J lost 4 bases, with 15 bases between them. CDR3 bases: TGCAGCGTGACTGGATCGGGCCCCTATGGCTACACCTTC. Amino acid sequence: CSVTGSGPYGYTF.

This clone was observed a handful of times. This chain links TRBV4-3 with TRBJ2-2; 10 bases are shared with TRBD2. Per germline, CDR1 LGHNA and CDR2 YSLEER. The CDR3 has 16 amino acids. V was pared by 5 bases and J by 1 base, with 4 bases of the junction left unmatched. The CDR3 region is CASSSRTSGNTGELFF. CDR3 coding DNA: TGCGCCAGCAGCTCCAGGACTAGCGGGAACACCGGGGAGCTGTTTTTT.

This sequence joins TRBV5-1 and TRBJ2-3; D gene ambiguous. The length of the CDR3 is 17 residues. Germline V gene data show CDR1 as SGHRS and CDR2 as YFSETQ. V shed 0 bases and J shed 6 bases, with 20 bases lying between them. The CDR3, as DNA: TGCGCCAGCAGCTTGGAGCCGAACGCCTGGACGTCCGATACGCAGTATTTT. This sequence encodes CASSLEPNAWTSDTQYF.

This CDR3 reads CSVLNYGYTF. CDR3 nucleotide sequence: TGCAGTGTTTTAAACTATGGCTACACCTTC. V usage is TRBV20-1 and J usage is TRBJ1-2; D is ambiguous. The V gene lost 7 bases and the J gene lost 2 bases, with 5 bases spanning the gap. Germline CDR1 and CDR2: DFQATT and SNEGSKA (reference sequence). The CDR3 totals 10 residues.

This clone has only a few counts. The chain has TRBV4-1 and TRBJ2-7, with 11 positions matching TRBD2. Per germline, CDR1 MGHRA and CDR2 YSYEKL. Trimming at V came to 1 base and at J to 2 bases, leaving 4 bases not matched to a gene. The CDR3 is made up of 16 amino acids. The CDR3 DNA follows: TGCGCCAGCAGCCAAGGCGGGACTAGCGGTACCTACGAGCAGTACTTC. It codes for CASSQGGTSGTYEQYF.

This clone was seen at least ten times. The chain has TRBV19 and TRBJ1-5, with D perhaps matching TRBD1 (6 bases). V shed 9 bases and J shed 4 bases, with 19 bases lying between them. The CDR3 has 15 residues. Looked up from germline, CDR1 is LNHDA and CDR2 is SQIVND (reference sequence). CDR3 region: CASRQQGTSNQPQHF. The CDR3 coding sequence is TGTGCCAGCAGACAACAGGGAACATCAAATCAGCCCCAGCATTTT.

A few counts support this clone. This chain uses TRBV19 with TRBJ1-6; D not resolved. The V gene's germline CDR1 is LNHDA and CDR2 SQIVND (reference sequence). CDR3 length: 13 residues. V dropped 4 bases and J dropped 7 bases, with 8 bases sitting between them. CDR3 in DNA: TGTGCCAGTAGTAAGATTGAGAATTCACCCCTCCACTTT. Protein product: CASSKIENSPLHF. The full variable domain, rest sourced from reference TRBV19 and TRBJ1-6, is DGGITQSPKYLFRKEGQNVTLSCEQNLNHDAMYWYRQDPGQGLRLIYYSQIVNDFQKGDIAEGYSVSREKKESFPLTVTSAQKNPTAFYLCASSKIENSPLHFGNGTRLTVT.

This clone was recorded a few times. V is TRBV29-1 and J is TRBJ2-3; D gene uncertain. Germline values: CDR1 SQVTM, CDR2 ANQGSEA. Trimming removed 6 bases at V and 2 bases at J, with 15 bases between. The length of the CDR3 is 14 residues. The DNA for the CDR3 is TGCAGCGTCGGAATGTTCTCGAACACAGATACGCAGTATTTT. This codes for CSVGMFSNTDTQYF.

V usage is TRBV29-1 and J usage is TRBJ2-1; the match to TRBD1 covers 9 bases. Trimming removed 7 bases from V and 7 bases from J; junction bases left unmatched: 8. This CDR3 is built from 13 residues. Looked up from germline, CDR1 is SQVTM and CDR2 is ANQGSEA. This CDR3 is CSARDRALNEQFF. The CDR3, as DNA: TGCAGCGCCCGGGACAGGGCTTTGAATGAGCAGTTCTTC.

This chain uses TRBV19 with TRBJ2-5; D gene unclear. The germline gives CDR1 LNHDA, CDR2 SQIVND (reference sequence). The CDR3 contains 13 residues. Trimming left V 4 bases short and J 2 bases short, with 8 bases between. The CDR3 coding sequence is TGTGCCAGTAGTACTGGGCGACAAGAGACCCAGTACTTC. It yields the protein CASSTGRQETQYF.

The CDR3 DNA is TGTGCCTGGAACCCCGCCTGGGGTAACTTGGGAAATGGCTACACCTTC. The encoded protein is CAWNPAWGNLGNGYTF. This chain joins TRBV30 and TRBJ1-2; D gene ambiguous. The CDR3 is 16 residues long. V was clipped by 4 bases and J by 6 bases, with 24 bases between them. Germline CDR1 and CDR2: GTSNPN and SVGIG (reference sequence).

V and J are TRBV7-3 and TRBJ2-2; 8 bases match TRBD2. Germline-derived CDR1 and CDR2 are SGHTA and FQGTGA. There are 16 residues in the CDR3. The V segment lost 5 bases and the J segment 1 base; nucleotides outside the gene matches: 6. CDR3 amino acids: CASSKQAGENTGELFF. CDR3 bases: TGTGCCAGCAGCAAGCAAGCGGGGGAGAACACCGGGGAGCTGTTTTTT.

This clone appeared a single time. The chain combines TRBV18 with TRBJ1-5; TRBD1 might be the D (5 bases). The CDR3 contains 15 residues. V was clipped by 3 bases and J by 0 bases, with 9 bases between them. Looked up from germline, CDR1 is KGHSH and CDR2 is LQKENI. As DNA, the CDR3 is TGTGCCAGCTCACCCGACAGACATAGCAATCAGCCCCAGCATTTT. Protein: CASSPDRHSNQPQHF. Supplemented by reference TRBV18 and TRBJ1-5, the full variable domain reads NAGVMQNPRHLVRRRGQEARLRCSPMKGHSHVYWYRQLPEEGLKFMVYLQKENIIDESGMPKERFSAEFPKEGPSILRIQQVVRGDSAAYFCASSPDRHSNQPQHFGDGTRLSIL.

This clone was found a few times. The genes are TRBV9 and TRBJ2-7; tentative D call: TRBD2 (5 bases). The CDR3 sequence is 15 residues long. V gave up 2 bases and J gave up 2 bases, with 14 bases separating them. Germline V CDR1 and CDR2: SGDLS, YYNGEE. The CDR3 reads CASSVGRAAAYEQYF. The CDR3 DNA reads TGTGCCAGCAGCGTTGGGCGGGCGGCAGCCTACGAGCAGTACTTC.

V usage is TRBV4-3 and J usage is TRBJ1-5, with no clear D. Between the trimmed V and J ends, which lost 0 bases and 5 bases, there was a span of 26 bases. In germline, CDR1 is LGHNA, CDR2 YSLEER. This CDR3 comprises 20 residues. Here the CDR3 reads CASSQDGGSGGGLMYQPQHF. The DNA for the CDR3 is TGCGCCAGCAGCCAAGACGGCGGGTCGGGCGGAGGCTTAATGTATCAGCCCCAGCATTTT.

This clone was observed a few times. CDR3 nucleotides: TGTGCCACCAGCATCGGGACCACTGAAGCTTTCTTT. Amino acid sequence: CATSIGTTEAFF. The V call is TRBV15, the J call TRBJ1-1, with D maybe TRBD1 (5 bases). Germline V gene lookup returns CDR1 LNHNV and CDR2 YYDKDF (reference sequence). This CDR3 is 12 amino acids long. Trimming cost V 4 bases and J 4 bases, with 7 bases left between them.